Shown below are 17 T cell receptor beta chains from a single sample sequenced in a study of T cells in Graves' hyperthyroidism and ophthalmopathy. Using RNA transcripts as the source, TCR beta CDR3 regions were amplified. First-round RT-PCR with HTBI primers amplified the TCR CDR3 region. TCRdb independently ran MiXCR on the multiplex PCR reads; one entry per CDR3 protein. The sample comprises 350,000 to 450,000 distinct CDR3 sequences, roughly 13% of which are singletons, and approximately 10% rests with the top ten. Material for sequencing was blood. The source of these receptors is a woman aged 55-70 years with Graves' hyperthyroidism.

V usage is TRBV4-2 and J usage is TRBJ1-6, with D unresolved. The germline V gene has CDR1 LGHNA and CDR2 YNFKEQ. The CDR3 sequence is 16 residues long. The germline V and J ends were trimmed by 1 base and 13 bases, with 20 bases remaining between them. The CDR3 DNA reads as TGTGCCAGCAGCCAAGTTGGTGCTATGGTGGAGTTCCCCCTCCACTTT. It is translated as CASSQVGAMVEFPLHF.

This clonotype was observed a few times. The chain couples TRBV7-3 to TRBJ1-3; no clear D. There are 13 residues in the CDR3. Germline CDR1 is SGHTA and CDR2 is FQGTGA. V shed 5 bases and J shed 0 bases, with 5 bases lying between them. CDR3 sequence: CASSAGSGNTIYF. CDR3 sequence (DNA): TGTGCCAGCAGCGCGGGCTCTGGAAACACCATATATTTT.

This clonotype appeared many times. This chain uses TRBV20-1 with TRBJ2-1, with 8 bases fitting TRBD2. CDR3 length: 14 residues. V lost 4 bases, J lost 1 base, and 3 bases stayed unmatched. Looked up from germline, CDR1 is DFQATT and CDR2 is SNEGSKA (reference sequence). The DNA for the CDR3 is TGCAGTGCTAAGGCGGGAGGTTCCTACAATGAGCAGTTCTTC. As protein: CSAKAGGSYNEQFF.

The table lists this clonotype with a few counts. A much larger clone lies one base from this, so it may be a read error. The chain is built from TRBV12-3 or TRBV12-4 and TRBJ1-4; perhaps TRBD1 as D (6 bases). The CDR3 loop spans 14 amino acids. The CDR3 reads CASSLGTRNEKLLF. CDR3 DNA: TGTGCCAGCAGCCTCGGGACAAGGAATGAAAAACTGCTTTTT.

The gene calls are TRBV27 and TRBJ2-7, with D tentatively TRBD1 (7 bases). The CDR3 length is 14 residues. Per germline, CDR1 MNHEY and CDR2 SMNVEV (reference sequence). The germline V and J ends were trimmed by 7 bases and 7 bases, with 20 bases remaining between them. DNA for the CDR3: TGTGCCAGCACCTTAGGGACAGCAGGAGGGGAGCAGTACTTC. Its protein product is CASTLGTAGGEQYF.

The chain employs TRBV20-1 and TRBJ2-1; 14 nucleotides agree with TRBD2. CDR1 is DFQATT and CDR2 is SNEGSKA in the germline V gene (reference sequence). The CDR3 length is 16 residues. Losses at the gene ends were 6 bases for V and 4 bases for J; bases not matched to a gene: 8. The CDR3, as DNA: TGCAGTGCCTACAGAGGGACTAGCGGGAGTTACAATGAGCAGTTCTTC. Amino acids: CSAYRGTSGSYNEQFF.

In its sample, this clonotype was seen many times. The chain has TRBV12-3 or TRBV12-4 and TRBJ1-2; 7 positions agree with TRBD1. The CDR3 runs to 15 residues. The junction had 12 bases not matched to a gene; V was cut back by 7 bases and J by 4 bases. The CDR3 loop reads CASTRYGGQSYGYTF. CDR3 bases: TGTGCCAGCACCCGCTACGGGGGACAGAGCTATGGCTACACCTTC.

This clonotype was picked up one time. The CDR3 loop reads CASSYSQGRGAFF. CDR3 in DNA: TGTGCCAGCAGTTATTCCCAGGGGCGGGGAGCTTTCTTT. The gene calls are TRBV6-2 or TRBV6-3 and TRBJ1-1; TRBD1 is a possible D gene (6 bases). This CDR3 has 13 amino acids. The germline CDR1 and CDR2 sequences are MNHEY and SVGEGT. V was cut by 3 bases and J by 10 bases, with 15 bases left in between.

The V gene is TRBV2, the J gene TRBJ2-5, with D tentatively TRBD2 (6 bases). CDR3 size: 14 residues. V was trimmed by 6 bases and J by 9 bases, leaving 20 bases between them. Looked up from germline, CDR1 is SNHLY and CDR2 is FYNNEI. This chain's CDR3 is CASRINSWTKAQYF. CDR3 nucleotides: TGTGCCAGCAGGATTAATTCTTGGACTAAGGCCCAGTACTTC.

Only a few counts were recorded for this clonotype. This chain uses TRBV3-1 with TRBJ2-3, with 9 bases identical to TRBD2. After removal of 0 bases from V and 0 bases from J, the junction contained 10 bases not matched to a gene. Per germline, CDR1 LGHDT and CDR2 YNNKEL (reference sequence). The CDR3 sequence is 19 residues long. The CDR3 region is CASSQEGGTSPSSTDTQYF. In nucleotides, the CDR3 is TGTGCCAGCAGCCAAGAAGGAGGGACTAGCCCCTCTAGCACAGATACGCAGTATTTT.

This chain joins TRBV7-9 and TRBJ1-2; D remains unclear. CDR3 size: 16 residues. The germline CDR1 and CDR2 sequences are SEHNR and FQNEAQ (reference sequence). V lost 1 base, J lost 3 bases, and 15 bases lay in between. The CDR3 spells CASSLVNRGPDYGYTF. DNA for the CDR3: TGTGCCAGCAGCTTAGTCAATCGGGGTCCGGACTATGGCTACACCTTC.

At least ten counts were recorded for this clonotype. The chain combines TRBV12-3 or TRBV12-4 with TRBJ1-5, with D possibly being TRBD1 (5 bases). V was shortened by 6 bases and J by 3 bases, with 15 bases between the two germline ends. The CDR3 contains 15 residues. The CDR3 bases are TGTGCCAGCAGCTCTTCGGGGCAGCACAATCAGCCCCAGCATTTT. It codes for CASSSSGQHNQPQHF.

This clonotype appeared a few times. The chain joins TRBV19 to TRBJ1-2; no clear D gene. The germline V and J ends were trimmed by 6 bases and 5 bases, with 16 bases remaining between them. The V gene's germline CDR1 is LNHDA and CDR2 SQIVND (reference sequence). The CDR3 spans 14 residues. The CDR3 DNA sequence: TGTGCCAGTAGAGACCGGGCCGTGAATTATGGCTACACCTTC. It yields the protein CASRDRAVNYGYTF.

Only a few counts were recorded for this clonotype. This sequence joins TRBV6-4 and TRBJ2-3, with D tentatively TRBD1 (6 bases). The CDR3 has 14 amino acids. Germline V lookup: CDR1 MRHNA, CDR2 SNTAGT. V dropped 3 bases and J dropped 4 bases, with 11 bases sitting between them. The CDR3 DNA follows: TGTGCCAGCAGTGAACAGGGTTTCCCAGATACGCAGTATTTT. Translated: CASSEQGFPDTQYF.

This clonotype appeared many times. The chain employs TRBV20-1 and TRBJ2-7, with D perhaps matching TRBD1 (6 bases). CDR3 length equals 15 residues. CDR1 DFQATT and CDR2 SNEGSKA come from the germline V gene (reference sequence). V was cut by 2 bases and J by 6 bases, with 20 bases left in between. CDR3 nucleotides: TGCAGTGCTAGAATTTGGGGGCCTATTGCGTCCGAGCAGTACTTC. The encoded protein is CSARIWGPIASEQYF.

This clonotype was found many times. The rearrangement uses TRBV7-9 and TRBJ2-1; D is perhaps TRBD2 (6 bases). Deletions cut 2 bases from V and 5 bases from J, with 13 bases between. Germline CDR1 reads SEHNR; CDR2 reads FQNEAQ (reference sequence). The CDR3 is made up of 15 amino acids. DNA of the CDR3: TGTGCCAGCAGCTTACTCGGGACTTTGGACAATGAGCAGTTCTTC. This translates into CASSLLGTLDNEQFF.

This clonotype occurred a few times. This chain uses TRBV4-2 with TRBJ1-4; D remains ambiguous. The CDR3 loop spans 14 amino acids. The germline V gene encodes CDR1 LGHNA and CDR2 YNFKEQ. V shed 0 bases and J shed 8 bases, with 10 bases lying between them. The CDR3 loop reads CASSQELSTEKLFF. CDR3 coding DNA: TGTGCCAGCAGCCAAGAGTTGAGCACAGAAAAACTGTTTTTT.